A selection of T cell receptor beta chains follows, all from one sample in a study of shared clonotypes between healthy human individuals. The data were produced by immunoSEQ multiplex PCR, yet TCRdb's version contains in-frame clones alone and is incomplete. Here the sample spans millions of clones, roughly 94% being singletons. Sequences were obtained from naive CD4+ T cells sorted from blood. The receptor source for this set is a man between 18 and 35 years old in good health. The CDR3 runs from the conserved cysteine through the conserved F or W. The order of the fields is clone size, J gene, V gene, D gene, CDR3 DNA, CDR3 protein. The D gene is left open where the match is weak. Rows may omit the clone size; those that give it use once, few, many or a size class.

abundance: .
j_gene: TRBJ2-2
v_gene: TRBV5-1
d_gene: TRBD2
CDR3nt: TGCGCCAGCAGCTTGCCGGCTAGCGGCAGCACCGGGGAGCTGTTTTTT
CDR3aa: CASSLPASGSTGELFF

abundance: .
j_gene: TRBJ2-2
v_gene: TRBV10-3
d_gene: .
CDR3nt: TGTGCCACCCGACTACTGAACACCGGGGAGCTGTTTTTT
CDR3aa: CATRLLNTGELFF

abundance: .
j_gene: TRBJ2-1
v_gene: TRBV6-5
d_gene: TRBD2
CDR3nt: TGTGCCAGCAGTTACTCTGGCGGGAGCATCTATGAGCAGTTCTTC
CDR3aa: CASSYSGGSIYEQFF

abundance: .
j_gene: TRBJ2-7
v_gene: TRBV10-3
d_gene: TRBD1
CDR3nt: TGTGCCATCGATAGGGGGCTCGAGCAGTACTTC
CDR3aa: CAIDRGLEQYF

abundance: once
j_gene: TRBJ2-3
v_gene: TRBV30
d_gene: TRBD1
CDR3nt: TGTGCCTGGAGTCACAGGGGAACGGCAGATACGCAGTATTTT
CDR3aa: CAWSHRGTADTQYF

abundance: once
j_gene: TRBJ1-3
v_gene: TRBV5-1
d_gene: .
CDR3nt: TGCGCCAGCAGCTTGGCAGGGAACCCTGGAAACACCATATATTTT
CDR3aa: CASSLAGNPGNTIYF

abundance: once
j_gene: TRBJ1-2
v_gene: TRBV5-1
d_gene: .
CDR3nt: TGCGCCAGCAGCTTGTCCCCGGAACTCACATATGGCTACACCTTC
CDR3aa: CASSLSPELTYGYTF

abundance: once
j_gene: TRBJ1-2
v_gene: TRBV29-1
d_gene: .
CDR3nt: TGCAGCGTCAGGGACTTTCAAGGCTACACCTTC
CDR3aa: CSVRDFQGYTF

abundance: once
j_gene: TRBJ2-5
v_gene: TRBV10-3
d_gene: .
CDR3nt: TGTGCCATCAGCGAGAGGGACAAAGAGACCCAGTACTTC
CDR3aa: CAISERDKETQYF

abundance: .
j_gene: TRBJ1-3
v_gene: TRBV7-6
d_gene: .
CDR3nt: TGTGCCAGCAGCTCCGGACAGTCTGACTCTGGAAACACCATATATTTT
CDR3aa: CASSSGQSDSGNTIYF

abundance: .
j_gene: TRBJ2-1
v_gene: TRBV7-9
d_gene: .
CDR3nt: TGTGCCAGCAGGGCAGCAGGGGAGCAGTTCTTC
CDR3aa: CASRAAGEQFF

abundance: .
j_gene: TRBJ2-7
v_gene: TRBV7-2
d_gene: .
CDR3nt: TGTGCCAGCAGCTTCGGACGGATCTACGAGCAGTACTTC
CDR3aa: CASSFGRIYEQYF

abundance: .
j_gene: TRBJ1-2
v_gene: TRBV6-1
d_gene: .
CDR3nt: TGTGCCGGGCAGGCTCAAGGGTATGGCTACACCTTC
CDR3aa: CAGQAQGYGYTF

abundance: once
j_gene: TRBJ1-6
v_gene: TRBV7-2
d_gene: .
CDR3nt: TGTGCCAGCAGCGCCCGGGTCCAGAATAATTCACCCCTCCACTTT
CDR3aa: CASSARVQNNSPLHF

abundance: .
j_gene: TRBJ2-3
v_gene: TRBV5-8
d_gene: .
CDR3nt: TGTGCCAGTCGGCGGGGCCTCACAGATACGCAGTATTTT
CDR3aa: CASRRGLTDTQYF

abundance: .
j_gene: TRBJ2-3
v_gene: TRBV14
d_gene: .
CDR3nt: TGTGCCAGCAGCCAAGAGGTGGCGGGGAGCACAGATACGCAGTATTTT
CDR3aa: CASSQEVAGSTDTQYF

abundance: .
j_gene: TRBJ1-1
v_gene: TRBV6-1
d_gene: .
CDR3nt: TGTGCCAGCAGTTCCGAAGACAGCCTGAGAGCTGAAGCTTTCTTT
CDR3aa: CASSSEDSLRAEAFF

abundance: .
j_gene: TRBJ2-5
v_gene: TRBV10-3
d_gene: .
CDR3nt: TGTGCCACCAGGGGGGGCGGAGCGAAAGAGACCCAGTACTTC
CDR3aa: CATRGGGAKETQYF

abundance: .
j_gene: TRBJ2-7
v_gene: TRBV19
d_gene: .
CDR3nt: TGTGCCAGTAGTACCCGCGGGGTCCCCTTTCCGCTCGAGCAGTACTTC
CDR3aa: CASSTRGVPFPLEQYF

abundance: .
j_gene: TRBJ2-7
v_gene: TRBV4-1
d_gene: TRBD1
CDR3nt: TGCGCCAGCAGCCGCCTCAGTGGACAGGGCTACGAGCAGTACTTC
CDR3aa: CASSRLSGQGYEQYF

abundance: .
j_gene: TRBJ2-5
v_gene: TRBV28
d_gene: TRBD2
CDR3nt: TGTGCCAGCAGTTTAGCGCTCCCGGGGGGGGAGACCCAGTACTTC
CDR3aa: CASSLALPGGETQYF

abundance: .
j_gene: TRBJ2-1
v_gene: TRBV7-9
d_gene: TRBD2
CDR3nt: TGTGCCAGCAGCCTACCCTGGACTAGCGGGCCGCCGTATGAGCAGTTCTTC
CDR3aa: CASSLPWTSGPPYEQFF

abundance: .
j_gene: TRBJ1-2
v_gene: TRBV10-3
d_gene: .
CDR3nt: TGTGCCATCAGTGAGTACAGGGAGTTCGGCTACACCTTC
CDR3aa: CAISEYREFGYTF

abundance: .
j_gene: TRBJ1-5
v_gene: TRBV27
d_gene: TRBD1
CDR3nt: TGTGCCAGCAGTTTTAAGGGGACAGGGCTCAATCAGCCCCAGCATTTT
CDR3aa: CASSFKGTGLNQPQHF

abundance: .
j_gene: TRBJ1-1
v_gene: TRBV7-8
d_gene: .
CDR3nt: TGTGCCAGCAGCTTCGAGTCGGAAGCTTTCTTT
CDR3aa: CASSFESEAFF

abundance: .
j_gene: TRBJ2-7
v_gene: TRBV5-1
d_gene: .
CDR3nt: TGCGCCAGCAGCCCCTGGGCAGGAGCCTACGAGCAGTACTTC
CDR3aa: CASSPWAGAYEQYF

abundance: .
j_gene: TRBJ1-1
v_gene: TRBV4-1
d_gene: .
CDR3nt: TGCGCCAGCAGCCAAAGCGGCGGGGGCACTGAAGCTTTCTTT
CDR3aa: CASSQSGGGTEAFF

abundance: .
j_gene: TRBJ2-1
v_gene: TRBV29-1
d_gene: .
CDR3nt: TGCAGCGTTGCGCCTAGGCTAGCCAACAATGAGCAGTTCTTC
CDR3aa: CSVAPRLANNEQFF

abundance: .
j_gene: TRBJ1-2
v_gene: TRBV28
d_gene: TRBD1
CDR3nt: TGTGCCAGCAGATTAGGAGGCGGACAGGCGGTTGGCGGCTACACCTTC
CDR3aa: CASRLGGGQAVGGYTF

abundance: .
j_gene: TRBJ2-7
v_gene: TRBV6-5
d_gene: .
CDR3nt: TGTGCCAGCAGTTACGTAGCTAGCGCGGACGAGCAGTACTTC
CDR3aa: CASSYVASADEQYF

abundance: .
j_gene: TRBJ2-5
v_gene: TRBV10-3
d_gene: .
CDR3nt: TGTGCCATCAGTGCAAACAGGGAAGAGACCCAGTACTTC
CDR3aa: CAISANREETQYF

abundance: .
j_gene: TRBJ2-5
v_gene: TRBV10-3
d_gene: TRBD2
CDR3nt: TGTGCCATCAGTGAGAGGACCGGGACTAGCGATAAAGAGACCCAGTACTTC
CDR3aa: CAISERTGTSDKETQYF

abundance: .
j_gene: TRBJ2-5
v_gene: TRBV4-3
d_gene: .
CDR3nt: TGCGCCAGCAGCCAAGCCAAGCGGCAGCAAGAGACCCAGTACTTC
CDR3aa: CASSQAKRQQETQYF

abundance: once
j_gene: TRBJ2-7
v_gene: TRBV2
d_gene: .
CDR3nt: TGTGCCAGCAGTACGACTGTGGGCCCCTTCGAGCAGTACTTC
CDR3aa: CASSTTVGPFEQYF

abundance: .
j_gene: TRBJ2-5
v_gene: TRBV4-2
d_gene: .
CDR3nt: TGTGCCAGCAGCCAAACAGGGTTGGGAGAGACCCAGTACTTC
CDR3aa: CASSQTGLGETQYF

abundance: .
j_gene: TRBJ2-7
v_gene: TRBV10-3
d_gene: TRBD1
CDR3nt: TGTGCCATCAGCATTGACAGGGGCATCGAGCAGTACTTC
CDR3aa: CAISIDRGIEQYF

abundance: .
j_gene: TRBJ1-6
v_gene: TRBV11-2
d_gene: .
CDR3nt: TGTGCCAGCAGCTTAGTCAGGCAGGGGCCTAATTCACCCCTCCACTTT
CDR3aa: CASSLVRQGPNSPLHF

abundance: .
j_gene: TRBJ2-3
v_gene: TRBV25-1
d_gene: TRBD1
CDR3nt: TGTGCCAGCAGTGGGCCGGGACAGGGACCTTCGGGCACAGATACGCAGTATTTT
CDR3aa: CASSGPGQGPSGTDTQYF

abundance: once
j_gene: TRBJ1-5
v_gene: TRBV27
d_gene: .
CDR3nt: TGTGCCAGCAGTATCGGAGGGGGAAGTCAGCCCCAGCATTTT
CDR3aa: CASSIGGGSQPQHF

abundance: .
j_gene: TRBJ2-5
v_gene: TRBV28
d_gene: .
CDR3nt: TGTGCCAGCGGGGGTGAGGAGACCCAGTACTTC
CDR3aa: CASGGEETQYF

abundance: .
j_gene: TRBJ2-1
v_gene: TRBV5-1
d_gene: .
CDR3nt: TGCGCCAGCAGCGGCGGGTCGTACAATGAGCAGTTCTTC
CDR3aa: CASSGGSYNEQFF

abundance: .
j_gene: TRBJ2-5
v_gene: TRBV28
d_gene: .
CDR3nt: TGTGCCAGCAGACTACAGGGTGTGGAGACCCAGTACTTC
CDR3aa: CASRLQGVETQYF

abundance: .
j_gene: TRBJ2-7
v_gene: TRBV2
d_gene: .
CDR3nt: TGTGCCAACCTACCCGACAAATTGGACGAGCAGTACTTC
CDR3aa: CANLPDKLDEQYF

abundance: .
j_gene: TRBJ2-7
v_gene: TRBV5-8
d_gene: .
CDR3nt: TGTGCCAGCAGCTTCATCCGGCAACTTTCGGACAGCACCTACGAGCAGTACTTC
CDR3aa: CASSFIRQLSDSTYEQYF

abundance: .
j_gene: TRBJ2-2
v_gene: TRBV7-3
d_gene: .
CDR3nt: TGTGCCAGCAGCCCAGGCCCCGGGGAGCTGTTTTTT
CDR3aa: CASSPGPGELFF

abundance: .
j_gene: TRBJ1-5
v_gene: TRBV28
d_gene: .
CDR3nt: TGTGCCAGCAGTTTAATTCGGGGGGGTGGCAATCAGCCCCAGCATTTT
CDR3aa: CASSLIRGGGNQPQHF

abundance: .
j_gene: TRBJ2-3
v_gene: TRBV5-6
d_gene: .
CDR3nt: TGTGCCAGTGAAACTCGGGATACGCAGTATTTT
CDR3aa: CASETRDTQYF

abundance: once
j_gene: TRBJ1-3
v_gene: TRBV2
d_gene: .
CDR3nt: TGTGCCAGCAGGCTTGAAATATCTGGTGGAAACACCATATATTTT
CDR3aa: CASRLEISGGNTIYF

abundance: .
j_gene: TRBJ2-2
v_gene: TRBV7-2
d_gene: .
CDR3nt: TGTGCCAGCCGGGCTTCGGGGGCGGGCACCGGGGAGCTGTTTTTT
CDR3aa: CASRASGAGTGELFF

abundance: .
j_gene: TRBJ1-2
v_gene: TRBV5-4
d_gene: .
CDR3nt: TGTGCCAGCAGCTTGGATCGGGGGGCCGCCGGCTATGGCTACACCTTC
CDR3aa: CASSLDRGAAGYGYTF

abundance: .
j_gene: TRBJ2-1
v_gene: TRBV7-8
d_gene: .
CDR3nt: TGTGCCAGCAGCCCCGGGGGACAGTACAATGAGCAGTTCTTC
CDR3aa: CASSPGGQYNEQFF

abundance: .
j_gene: TRBJ2-3
v_gene: TRBV10-3
d_gene: .
CDR3nt: TGTGCCATCAGTGATGGGACTTTGGGCACAGATACGCAGTATTTT
CDR3aa: CAISDGTLGTDTQYF

abundance: .
j_gene: TRBJ1-2
v_gene: TRBV19
d_gene: TRBD1
CDR3nt: TGTGCCAGTAACCGTGGACAGGGAACTAACTATGGCTACACCTTC
CDR3aa: CASNRGQGTNYGYTF

abundance: .
j_gene: TRBJ2-3
v_gene: TRBV6-4
d_gene: .
CDR3nt: TGTGCCAGCAGAGGACAATCTAGCACAGATACGCAGTATTTT
CDR3aa: CASRGQSSTDTQYF

abundance: .
j_gene: TRBJ1-4
v_gene: TRBV10-3
d_gene: TRBD1
CDR3nt: TGTGCCGCTTCCGGGACAGCTAATGAAAAACTGTTTTTT
CDR3aa: CAASGTANEKLFF

abundance: many
j_gene: TRBJ1-1
v_gene: TRBV7-9
d_gene: TRBD1
CDR3nt: TGTGCCAGCAGCTTAGGACAGGGGGAGTGGGACACTGAAGCTTTCTTT
CDR3aa: CASSLGQGEWDTEAFF

abundance: .
j_gene: TRBJ2-2
v_gene: TRBV6-4
d_gene: TRBD1
CDR3nt: TGTGCCAGCAGTCTACAGGGGCCCACCGGGGAGCTGTTTTTT
CDR3aa: CASSLQGPTGELFF

abundance: once
j_gene: TRBJ2-7
v_gene: TRBV7-2
d_gene: TRBD2
CDR3nt: TGTGCCAGCAGCCGCGGGACTAGCTACGAGCAGTACTTC
CDR3aa: CASSRGTSYEQYF

abundance: .
j_gene: TRBJ2-7
v_gene: TRBV2
d_gene: TRBD2
CDR3nt: TGTGCCGGAGGGACTAGCGGAACCCCTTTGAACGAGCAGTACTTC
CDR3aa: CAGGTSGTPLNEQYF

abundance: .
j_gene: TRBJ1-2
v_gene: TRBV7-2
d_gene: TRBD1
CDR3nt: TGTGCCAGCAGCTTCGGGGACAGCCTCAGGTATGGCTACACCTTC
CDR3aa: CASSFGDSLRYGYTF